This TCR beta chain was recorded in a study of tumor-infiltrating lymphocytes in primary liver carcinoma. The wider study: All patients had surgically resected primary liver carcinoma. The patient group consisted of men and women aged 30 to 69 years.

A constant-region primer served to make TCR beta cDNA from about 500 ng total RNA. Nested multiplex PCR, run for three rounds with slightly modified ARM-PCR, yielded TCR beta libraries. One entry per CDR3 protein results from TCRdb running MiXCR on the multiplex PCR reads. The repertoire consists of roughly 330,000 distinct CDR3 sequences, with less than 70% occurring once and the leading ten covering roughly 6.5%. Unsorted whole blood yielded blood RNA, and germline DNA was extracted as well. Study-wide findings and caveats: In tumor-adjacent and tumor-blood pairs, overlap was lower than in tumor region pairs. It was in tumors, not blood, that the top-250-clone fraction was significantly higher (p = 0.039).

About this clonotype: What it recognizes is unknown.

The sequencing input was peripheral blood. The source of this sequence is a man in his forties or fifties with primary liver carcinoma and hepatitis B virus infection.

The CDR3 bases are TGTGCCTGGAGGGGAAACCAGGTGCCCCAGCATTTT. Protein product: CAWRGNQVPQHF. J is TRBJ1-5 and V is TRBV30; D is unclear. V was trimmed by 3 bases and J by 9 bases, leaving 12 bases between them. This CDR3 contains 12 residues. From germline, CDR1 is GTSNPN and CDR2 SVGIG (reference sequence).